This TCR beta chain was profiled in a study of glioma-infiltrating T cells after dendritic cell vaccination. Points from the study as a whole: Only a small number of patients had complete blood and tumor samples.

This clone was seen a handful of times. Its specificity is unknown. Germline lookup yields CDR1 LNHDA and CDR2 SQIVND (reference sequence). Between the trimmed V and J ends, which lost 3 bases and 3 bases, there was a span of 15 bases. The length of the CDR3 is 16 residues. Blood PBMC samples: pre-vaccination, two weeks post third vaccination, and at tumor progression. Generated by immunoSEQ multiplex PCR, the TCRdb table keeps only in-frame clones and is missing some. The data contain roughly 100,000 clones, roughly 79% of them seen just once; the ten biggest clones take up about 12%. The V gene is TRBV19, the J gene TRBJ2-1; D might be TRBD1 (6 bases). Sequencing was performed on blood, taken before dendritic cell vaccination. This TCR came from a human donor with glioblastoma. Written as DNA, the CDR3 is TGTGCCAGTAGTATTGGGCAGGGGCTACACTACAATGAGCAGTTCTTC. This gives the protein CASSIGQGLHYNEQFF.